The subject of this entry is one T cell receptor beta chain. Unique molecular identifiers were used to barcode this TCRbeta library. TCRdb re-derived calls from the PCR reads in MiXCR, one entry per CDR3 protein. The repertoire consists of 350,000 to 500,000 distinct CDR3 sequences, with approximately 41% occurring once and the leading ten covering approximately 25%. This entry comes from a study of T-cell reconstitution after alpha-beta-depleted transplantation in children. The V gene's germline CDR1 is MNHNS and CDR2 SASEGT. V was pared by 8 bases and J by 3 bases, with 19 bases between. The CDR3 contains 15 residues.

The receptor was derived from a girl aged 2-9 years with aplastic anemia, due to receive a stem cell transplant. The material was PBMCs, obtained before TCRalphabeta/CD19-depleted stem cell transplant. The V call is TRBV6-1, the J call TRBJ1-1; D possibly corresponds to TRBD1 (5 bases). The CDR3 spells CASGAYQGGDTEAFF. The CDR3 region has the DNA TGTGCCAGCGGGGCCTATCAGGGTGGAGACACTGAAGCTTTCTTT.